The 25 T cell receptor beta chains given below trace back to one sample, sequenced in a study of breast tumors, draining lymph nodes, adjacent tissues. TCRdb passed the multiplex PCR reads through MiXCR, listing each CDR3 protein once. This repertoire shows approximately 37,000 distinct CDR3 sequences, roughly 32% found once; its top ten account for 11%. The source material was breast tumor tissue. The origin of the receptors is a female donor with breast cancer. Some clones in this sample may be carry-over from other donors' samples.

The table lists this clonotype with many counts. The rearrangement uses TRBV20-1 and TRBJ2-5; no clear D gene. The V gene lost 3 bases and the J gene lost 1 base, with 6 bases spanning the gap. The germline V gene has CDR1 DFQATT and CDR2 SNEGSKA (reference sequence). CDR3 length: 12 amino acids. CDR3 nucleotides: TGCAGTGCTAGGCTAACCCAAGAGACCCAGTACTTC. Translating it yields CSARLTQETQYF.

This clonotype was found many times. This chain connects TRBV4-2 to TRBJ2-1; 7 bases fit TRBD2. This CDR3 is built from 13 residues. Germline loops: CDR1 LGHNA, CDR2 YNFKEQ. The J segment lost 6 bases and the V segment lost 4 bases, leaving 3 bases of the junction unmatched. The CDR3: CASSRGLGNEQFF. Written as DNA, the CDR3 is TGTGCCAGCAGCCGCGGACTAGGCAATGAGCAGTTCTTC.

There are many counts of this clonotype. The rearrangement uses TRBV7-9 and TRBJ1-6; D possibly corresponds to TRBD1 (5 bases). Trimming took 1 base from V and 10 from J, leaving 17 bases between them. The CDR3 covers 16 residues. In germline, CDR1 is SEHNR, CDR2 FQNEAQ (reference sequence). The chain's CDR3 is CASSLGAGAQGSPLHF. For the CDR3, the DNA is TGTGCCAGCAGCTTAGGGGCTGGGGCCCAGGGATCACCCCTCCACTTT.

This clonotype was counted many times. This chain links TRBV7-8 with TRBJ1-6; 8 bases are shared with TRBD1. The CDR3 is made up of 14 amino acids. The J segment lost 8 bases and the V segment lost 4 bases, leaving 4 bases of the junction unmatched. Germline V gene lookup returns CDR1 SGHVS and CDR2 FQNEAQ. CDR3: CASSSGQVYSPLHF. DNA of the CDR3: TGTGCCAGCAGCTCGGGACAGGTGTATTCACCCCTCCACTTT.

In its sample, this clonotype was seen many times. The chain carries TRBV5-1 and TRBJ2-2, with TRBD2 matching over 9 bases. V was pared by 4 bases and J by 5 bases, with 6 bases of the junction left unmatched. CDR1 SGHRS and CDR2 YFSETQ come from the germline V gene. CDR3 size: 15 residues. Written as DNA, the CDR3 is TGCGCCAGCAGCCCTAGTGCGGGAGGGACCGGGGAGCTGTTTTTT. This sequence encodes CASSPSAGGTGELFF.

This clonotype was detected ten times or more. The chain links TRBV7-3 to TRBJ2-3; 8 nucleotides align to TRBD2. Germline-derived CDR1 and CDR2 are SGHTA and FQGTGA. The CDR3 length is 14 residues. J gave up 6 bases and V 5 bases, and 7 bases lay outside the gene matches. CDR3 in DNA: TGTGCCAGCAGCCCTAGCGGGCCTAGGGATACGCAGTATTTT. Protein sequence: CASSPSGPRDTQYF.

This clonotype turned up a few times. A read error is possible here, since a much larger clone lies one base away. The chain carries TRBV12-5 and TRBJ2-1; TRBD2 agrees at 8 bases. The germline V gene has CDR1 LGHNT and CDR2 FRNRAP. J was trimmed by 9 bases and V by 2 bases; bases with no gene match: 15. CDR3 length: 17 residues. CDR3 region: CASGLSRWREVVSEQFF. The CDR3, as DNA: TGTGCTAGTGGTTTGAGTCGGTGGCGGGAGGTTGTAAGTGAGCAGTTCTTC.

Many counts were recorded for this clonotype. One junction end does not reproduce the germline sequence, and a read error may be involved. The chain has TRBV24-1 and TRBJ2-1; the D is unclear. Per germline, CDR1 KGHDR and CDR2 SFDVKD. This CDR3 contains 13 residues. The CDR3 nucleotides are TGTGCCACCAGGGATTCGTTGGTGGATGAGCAGTTCTTC. The encoded protein is CATRDSLVDEQFF.

J is TRBJ2-3 and V is TRBV29-1, with a possible D match to TRBD2 (6 bases). Trimming took off 7 bases at V and 0 bases at J, with 14 bases between the two ends. CDR3 length equals 14 residues. The germline V gene encodes CDR1 SQVTM and CDR2 ANQGSEA. CDR3 DNA sequence: TGCAGCGCATGCCGGGAGACTAGCACAGATACGCAGTATTTT. Its protein product is CSACRETSTDTQYF.

The chain employs TRBV27 and TRBJ2-1, with D uncertain. V gave up 2 bases and J gave up 7 bases, with 9 bases separating them. Germline V lookup: CDR1 MNHEY, CDR2 SMNVEV (reference sequence). The CDR3 runs to 13 residues. For the CDR3, the DNA is TGTGCCAGCAGTTTACGGCCCTTTAATGAGCAGTTCTTC. Residues: CASSLRPFNEQFF.

With regard to this clonotype: This may be a read error, as it is one base from a much larger clone. The CDR3 spells CASSQRGGKETQHF. The CDR3 bases are TGTGCCAGCAGCCAAAGGGGGGGCAAAGAGACCCAGCACTTC. V gene TRBV3-1 combines with J gene TRBJ2-5; tentatively, D is TRBD2 (7 bases). The CDR3 spans 14 residues. CDR1 and CDR2 (germline): LGHDT, YNNKEL (reference sequence).

The rearrangement uses TRBV6-6 and TRBJ2-5, with 12 positions matching TRBD2. CDR1 and CDR2 (germline): MNHNY, SVGAGI (reference sequence). The CDR3 contains 15 residues. V trimming: 5 bases; J trimming: 4 bases; junction bases outside the gene matches: 5. The CDR3 sequence is CASSPRTSGTETQYF. The CDR3, as DNA: TGTGCCAGCAGTCCCCGGACTAGCGGGACAGAGACCCAGTACTTC.

This chain links TRBV5-1 with TRBJ2-3; possible D gene TRBD1, 6 bases. The CDR3 covers 15 residues. V was trimmed by 4 bases and J by 5 bases, leaving 17 bases between them. Germline CDR1 SGHRS, CDR2 YFSETQ. In nucleotides, the CDR3 is TGCGCCAGCAGCCTGGCCCACAGGGAGAGAGATACGCAGTATTTT. Translated, it gives CASSLAHRERDTQYF.

This clonotype was seen many times. The CDR3 is CSARSLAGNGDEQFF. In DNA form, the CDR3 reads TGCAGTGCTAGGAGCCTGGCGGGAAATGGGGATGAGCAGTTCTTC. The chain uses TRBV20-1 and TRBJ2-1; possible D gene TRBD2, 6 bases. From germline, CDR1 is DFQATT and CDR2 SNEGSKA (reference sequence). Trimming took off 3 bases at V and 8 bases at J, with 20 bases between the two ends. CDR3 length: 15 amino acids.

The chain employs TRBV2 and TRBJ1-4; 8 positions match TRBD1. The ends lost 6 bases at V and 8 bases at J; junction bases unmatched: 2. In germline, CDR1 is SNHLY, CDR2 FYNNEI. The CDR3 sequence is 12 residues long. CDR3 nucleotide sequence: TGTGCCAGCAGAAGGACAGGGGAAAAACTGTTTTTT. Translating gives CASRRTGEKLFF.

To note about this clonotype: This sequence may be a read error, since a much larger clone differs from it by one base. The V gene is TRBV6-2 or TRBV6-3, the J gene TRBJ2-5, with D uncertain. The germline gives CDR1 MNHEY, CDR2 SVGEGT. V lost 7 bases and J 4 bases, leaving 22 bases between the germline ends. The CDR3 runs to 16 residues. The CDR3 is CASMVGQHGVGETQYF. The CDR3 nucleotides read TGTGCCAGCATGGTTGGCCAGCATGGGGTCGGAGAGACCCAGTACTTC.

This clonotype was seen ten or more times. This chain links TRBV6-2 or TRBV6-3 with TRBJ2-2; 9 bases agree with TRBD2. V lost 6 bases to trimming and J lost 5 bases; unmatched junction nucleotides: 1. Germline assignment: CDR1 MNHEY and CDR2 SVGEGT. CDR3 size: 13 residues. For the CDR3, the DNA is TGTGCCAGCAGACTAGCGGGTACCGGGGAGCTGTTTTTT. Encoded protein: CASRLAGTGELFF.

By sample fraction, this clonotype is medium-sized. V gene TRBV5-1 combines with J gene TRBJ2-1; no clear D gene. CDR1 and CDR2 (germline): SGHRS, YFSETQ. V lost 6 bases to trimming and J lost 1 base, with 14 bases between them. The CDR3 has 15 amino acids. CDR3 sequence: CASTTDGESYNEQFF. The CDR3 nucleotides read TGCGCCAGCACGACGGACGGCGAGTCCTACAATGAGCAGTTCTTC.

This clonotype was recorded once. The chain recombines TRBV6-5 with TRBJ2-1; maybe TRBD1 (5 bases). CDR1 is MNHEY, CDR2 SVGAGI, per germline. The V and J ends lost 7 bases and 5 bases respectively, with 21 bases between them. The CDR3 extends over 16 amino acids. CDR3 bases: TGTGCCAGCACCAAAGGGGTCAACAACCGCAACAATGAGCAGTTCTTC. Translated: CASTKGVNNRNNEQFF.

This clonotype appeared a single time. The chain employs TRBV12-3 or TRBV12-4 and TRBJ2-7; D remains unclear. The CDR3 covers 15 residues. Trimming pared 1 base from V and 4 bases from J, leaving 14 bases between. The CDR3 sequence is CASSLVGLSPYEQYF. CDR3 DNA: TGTGCCAGCAGTTTAGTCGGGCTATCACCGTACGAGCAGTACTTC.

In this sample, this clonotype turned up many times. The chain carries TRBV24-1 and TRBJ2-2; TRBD1 matches 10 bases. The CDR3 sequence is 15 residues long. V was clipped by 7 bases and J by 7 bases; unmatched bases: 8. The germline V gene has CDR1 KGHDR and CDR2 SFDVKD. CDR3 bases: TGTGCCACCAGCGGAGACAGGGGGCAAGGCGGGGAGCTGTTTTTT. Its translation is CATSGDRGQGGELFF.

This clonotype has at least ten counts. This sequence joins TRBV5-4 and TRBJ2-1; D is uncertain. There are 15 residues in the CDR3. The V gene's germline CDR1 is SGHNT and CDR2 YYREEE (reference sequence). V lost 2 bases and J lost 6, with 15 bases in between. The CDR3 DNA is TGTGCCAGCAGCTTAAAGTCTTCGTTTAGCAATGAGCAGTTCTTC. Its translation: CASSLKSSFSNEQFF.

The rearrangement uses TRBV24-1 and TRBJ2-1, with TRBD2 matching over 15 bases. Germline V gene lookup returns CDR1 KGHDR and CDR2 SFDVKD. Losses at the gene ends were 3 bases for V and 9 bases for J; bases not matched to a gene: 11. The CDR3 is 18 amino acids. In nucleotides, the CDR3 is TGTGCCACCAGTGATGGACTAGCGGGAGGGCGGTCTTTGGGTGAGCAGTTCTTC. It is translated as CATSDGLAGGRSLGEQFF.

This clonotype was seen repeatedly, ten times or more. This chain joins TRBV12-3 or TRBV12-4 and TRBJ2-1, with TRBD2 matching 11 bases. CDR3 length: 14 residues. J was trimmed by 6 bases and V by 6 bases; bases with no gene match: 4. The CDR3 region has the DNA TGTGCCAGCAGACTAGCGGGGGAACTCAATGAGCAGTTCTTC. Translation gives CASRLAGELNEQFF.

Comment on this clonotype: With a much larger clone just one base away, this may be a read error. This chain connects TRBV19 to TRBJ2-5, with 7 positions matching TRBD2. The CDR3 sequence is 17 residues long. The junction had 23 bases not matched to a gene; V was cut back by 5 bases and J by 11 bases. Germline assignment: CDR1 LNHDA and CDR2 SQIVND (reference sequence). The CDR3 region has the DNA TGTGCCAGTAGTGCGATCGCCCTCGCGGGAGATATTAATGAGCAGTACTTC. It yields the protein CASSAIALAGDINEQYF. The complete variable domain, with remaining parts taken from reference TRBV19 and TRBJ2-5, reads DGGITQSPKYLFRKEGQNVTLSCEQNLNHDAMYWYRQDPGQGLRLIYYSQIVNDFQKGDIAEGYSVSREKKESFPLTVTSAQKNPTAFYLCASSAIALAGDINEQYFGPGTRLLVL.